The 7 T cell receptor beta chains below come from one sample, sequenced in a study of cytomegalovirus exposure and HLA in healthy donors. Vbeta (60) and Jbeta (13) primers were used in the PCR. This table comes from immunoSEQ multiplex PCR, and its TCRdb copy is limited to in-frame clones, with some not included. This table has roughly 200,000 clones, approximately 70% appearing once. Sequenced material: PBMCs. All receptors come from a woman aged 25 to 39 in good health and CMV-seronegative.

This chain joins TRBV5-1 and TRBJ1-3; D is unresolved. Trimming shortened V by 1 base and J by 0 bases, and 11 bases separated the two germline ends. CDR3 length: 16 residues. Germline CDR1 and CDR2: SGHRS and YFSETQ. As DNA, the CDR3 is TGCGCCAGCAGCTTGAGAGGTCGCAACTCTGGAAACACCATATATTTT. This gives the protein CASSLRGRNSGNTIYF.

This chain uses TRBV5-1 with TRBJ2-2; D may be TRBD2 (6 bases). V was pared by 4 bases and J by 0 bases, with 13 bases between. This CDR3 is built from 16 residues. Germline values: CDR1 SGHRS, CDR2 YFSETQ. CDR3 bases: TGCGCCAGCAGCGCCTTAGCGGCCACGAACACCGGGGAGCTGTTTTTT. Its protein is CASSALAATNTGELFF.

This clone was counted a few times. The chain carries TRBV7-9 and TRBJ1-4; D unresolved. The length of the CDR3 is 16 residues. Germline-derived CDR1 and CDR2 are SEHNR and FQNEAQ (reference sequence). The ends were cut back, 2 bases at V and 4 bases at J, with 14 bases in the middle. DNA for the CDR3: TGTGCCAGCAGCTTATCAATTTCGAGAAGTAATGAAAAACTGTTTTTT. Amino acids: CASSLSISRSNEKLFF.

This clone was counted a single time. Other DNA sequences within the sample encode an identical CDR3. The rearrangement joins TRBV5-1 to TRBJ1-2; TRBD1 agrees at 9 bases. Trimming took 0 bases from V and 6 from J; bases not matched to a gene: 3. Germline V gives CDR1 SGHRS, CDR2 YFSETQ. CDR3 length: 14 residues. CDR3 nucleotides: TGCGCCAGCAGCTTGGGGGGACAGGGTCATGGCTACACCTTC. It translates to CASSLGGQGHGYTF.

This chain joins TRBV5-1 and TRBJ2-1, with 7 nucleotides matching TRBD1. Trimming removed 3 bases from V and 2 bases from J; junction bases left unmatched: 2. There are 14 residues in the CDR3. Per the germline V gene, CDR1 is SGHRS and CDR2 is YFSETQ. The CDR3 loop reads CASSSTGTYNEQFF. In DNA, the CDR3 is TGCGCCAGCAGCTCGACAGGGACCTACAATGAGCAGTTCTTC.

This clone was observed a single time. CDR3 loop: CASTHSDLREQYF. DNA for the CDR3: TGTGCCAGTACACACTCCGACTTAAGGGAGCAGTACTTC. The chain carries TRBV19 and TRBJ2-5; D might be TRBD2 (5 bases). CDR1 LNHDA and CDR2 SQIVND come from the germline V gene (reference sequence). The CDR3 loop spans 13 amino acids. Trimming took off 7 bases at V and 11 bases at J, with 20 bases between the two ends.

This clone was recorded a few times. V gene TRBV29-1 combines with J gene TRBJ1-1, with D maybe TRBD1 (6 bases). The CDR3 covers 13 residues. V was clipped by 5 bases and J by 1 base, with 11 bases between them. Germline V CDR1 and CDR2: SQVTM, ANQGSEA. The CDR3 sequence: CSVPSTGNTEAFF. The CDR3 coding sequence is TGCAGCGTTCCCTCGACAGGGAACACTGAAGCTTTCTTT.